These T cell receptor beta chains were read from a single sample in a study of somatic mutations in cytotoxic T cells in rheumatoid arthritis. Libraries were prepared by immunoSEQ multiplex PCR; TCRdb keeps only in-frame clonotypes and omits some of them. This sample has 9,000 to 13,000 clones, with 85% found just once. Sample: CD8+ T cells sorted from blood. The receptor source for this set is an adult with rheumatoid arthritis. Each CDR3 is given without its conserved first and last residue.

V	J	CDR3
TRBV21-1	TRBJ2-7	ASSTSGRMNKPITYEQY
TRBV4-1	TRBJ2-6	ASSQVAGGQSGANVLT
TRBV6-5	TRBJ2-1	ASSFGRSDEQF
TRBV14	TRBJ1-1	ASSRYSGTEAF
TRBV6-1	TRBJ1-1	ASETGPGTEAF
TRBV2	TRBJ2-3	ASSFSGTGGELDTQY
TRBV5-1	TRBJ2-7	ASSLEGQGVEQY
TRBV10-1	TRBJ2-7	ASSGDGTSGDYEQY
TRBV7-6	TRBJ1-5	ASSLGQHQPQH
TRBV28	TRBJ2-1	ASSLEQEDNEQF
TRBV9	TRBJ1-2	ASSGSRGREIRYGYT